The present T cell receptor beta chain was sequenced within a study of blood T cell repertoires in COVID-19. Study-level background: T cells, B-cell-depleted T cells, or PBMCs supplied cDNA or gDNA.

The data were produced by immunoSEQ multiplex PCR, yet TCRdb's version contains in-frame clones alone and is incomplete. The data show about 100,000 clones, approximately 83% seen once. The V gene end was trimmed by 2 bases and the J gene end by 1 base; junction bases not matched to a gene: 11. Germline CDR1 is SGHVS and CDR2 is FQNEAQ. This CDR3 spans 18 amino acids. This chain connects TRBV7-8 to TRBJ1-5, with 7 bases lining up with TRBD1. The TCR originated in a woman older than 75 with active or convalescent COVID-19. Sample: peripheral blood. CDR3 residues: CASSLLGRQGRSNQPQHF. The CDR3 DNA reads TGTGCCAGCAGCTTATTGGGTAGACAGGGTAGAAGCAATCAGCCCCAGCATTTT.